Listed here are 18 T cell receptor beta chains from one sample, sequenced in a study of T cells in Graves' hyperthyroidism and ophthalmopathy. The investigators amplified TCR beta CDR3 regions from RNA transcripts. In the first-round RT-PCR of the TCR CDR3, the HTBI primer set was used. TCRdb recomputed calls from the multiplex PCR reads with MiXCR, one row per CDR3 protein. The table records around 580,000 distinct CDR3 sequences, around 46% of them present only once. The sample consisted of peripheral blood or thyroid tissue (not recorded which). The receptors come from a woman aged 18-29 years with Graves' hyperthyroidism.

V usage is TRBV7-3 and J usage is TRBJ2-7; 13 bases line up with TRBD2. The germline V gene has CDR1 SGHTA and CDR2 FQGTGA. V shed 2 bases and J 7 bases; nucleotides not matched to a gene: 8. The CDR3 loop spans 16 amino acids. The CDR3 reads CASSLPEGLAGNEQYF. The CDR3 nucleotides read TGTGCCAGCAGCTTACCCGAGGGACTAGCGGGAAATGAGCAGTACTTC.

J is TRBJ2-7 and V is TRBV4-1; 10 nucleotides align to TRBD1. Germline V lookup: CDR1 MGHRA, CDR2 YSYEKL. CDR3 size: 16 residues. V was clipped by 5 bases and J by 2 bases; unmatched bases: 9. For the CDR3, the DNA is TGCGCCAGCAGCACCCGAGTGGGACAGGGGACCTACGAGCAGTACTTC. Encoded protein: CASSTRVGQGTYEQYF.

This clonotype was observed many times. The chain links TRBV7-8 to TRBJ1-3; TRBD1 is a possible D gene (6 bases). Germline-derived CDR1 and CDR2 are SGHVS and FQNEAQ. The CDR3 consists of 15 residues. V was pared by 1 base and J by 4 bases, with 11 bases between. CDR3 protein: CASSLVRGIGNTIYF. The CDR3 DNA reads TGTGCCAGCAGCTTAGTTAGGGGGATCGGAAACACCATATATTTT. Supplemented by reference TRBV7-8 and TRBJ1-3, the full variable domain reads GAGVSQSPRYKVAKRGQDVALRCDPISGHVSLFWYQQALGQGPEFLTYFQNEAQLDKSGLPSDRFFAERPEGSVSTLKIQRTQQEDSAVYLCASSLVRGIGNTIYFGEGSWLTVV.

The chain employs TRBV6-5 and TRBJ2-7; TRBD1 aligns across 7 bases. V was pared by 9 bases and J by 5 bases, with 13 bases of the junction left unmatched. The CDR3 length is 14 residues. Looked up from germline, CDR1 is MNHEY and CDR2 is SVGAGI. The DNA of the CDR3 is TGTGCCAGTAGTAGACCGGGACAGAGGGACGAGCAGTACTTC. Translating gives CASSRPGQRDEQYF.

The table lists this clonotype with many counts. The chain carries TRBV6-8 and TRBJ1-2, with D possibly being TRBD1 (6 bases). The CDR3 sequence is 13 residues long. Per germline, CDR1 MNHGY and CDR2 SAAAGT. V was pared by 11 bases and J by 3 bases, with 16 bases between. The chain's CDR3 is CAPLSRTDYGYTF. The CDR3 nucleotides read TGTGCCCCACTCAGCCGGACAGACTATGGCTACACCTTC.

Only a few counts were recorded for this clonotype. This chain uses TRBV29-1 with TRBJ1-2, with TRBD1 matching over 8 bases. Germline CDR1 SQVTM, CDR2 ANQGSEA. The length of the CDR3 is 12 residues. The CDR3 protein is CSVGQGIYGYTF. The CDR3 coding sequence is TGCAGTGTCGGACAGGGCATCTATGGCTACACCTTC.

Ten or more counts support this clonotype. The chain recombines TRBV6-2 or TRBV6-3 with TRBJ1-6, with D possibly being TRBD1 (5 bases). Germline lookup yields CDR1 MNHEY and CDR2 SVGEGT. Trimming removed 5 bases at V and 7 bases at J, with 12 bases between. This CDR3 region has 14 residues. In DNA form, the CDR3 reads TGTGCCAGCAGTATCAGGACAAAGAATTCACCCCTCCACTTT. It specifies CASSIRTKNSPLHF.

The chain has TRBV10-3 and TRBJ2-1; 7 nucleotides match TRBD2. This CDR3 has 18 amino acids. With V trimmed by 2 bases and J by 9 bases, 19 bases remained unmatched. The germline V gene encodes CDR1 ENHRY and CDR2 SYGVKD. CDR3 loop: CAISERAASGGVLGEQFF. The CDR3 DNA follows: TGTGCCATCAGTGAGCGGGCCGCTAGCGGAGGGGTGTTAGGTGAGCAGTTCTTC.

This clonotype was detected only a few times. The CDR3 sequence is CASSSQGLQETQYF. In DNA form, the CDR3 reads TGTGCCAGCAGCTCACAGGGGCTCCAAGAGACCCAGTACTTC. The rearrangement links TRBV7-9 to TRBJ2-5; 7 positions agree with TRBD1. The CDR3 extends over 14 amino acids. Germline CDR1 is SEHNR and CDR2 is FQNEAQ (reference sequence). J gave up 1 base and V 4 bases, and 3 bases lay outside the gene matches.

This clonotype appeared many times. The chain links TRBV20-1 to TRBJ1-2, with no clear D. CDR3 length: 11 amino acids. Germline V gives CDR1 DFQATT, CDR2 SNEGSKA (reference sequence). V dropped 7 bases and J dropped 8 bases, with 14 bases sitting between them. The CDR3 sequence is CSVKAGRGYTF. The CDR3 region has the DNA TGCAGTGTAAAGGCGGGCAGGGGCTACACCTTC.

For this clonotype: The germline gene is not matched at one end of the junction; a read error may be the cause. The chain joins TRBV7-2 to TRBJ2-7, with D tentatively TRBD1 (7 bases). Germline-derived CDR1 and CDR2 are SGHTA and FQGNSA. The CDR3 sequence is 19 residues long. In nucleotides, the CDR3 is TGCGCCAGCAGCCTCTCCCCGGACTCTAGACTAGGGGGCCGGGGCGAGCAGTACTTC. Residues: CASSLSPDSRLGGRGEQYF.

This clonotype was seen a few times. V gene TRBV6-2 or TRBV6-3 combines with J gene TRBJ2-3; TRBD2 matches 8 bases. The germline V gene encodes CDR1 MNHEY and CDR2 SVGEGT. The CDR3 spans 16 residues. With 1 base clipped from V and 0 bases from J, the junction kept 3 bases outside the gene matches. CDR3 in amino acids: CASSYLAGSSTDTQYF. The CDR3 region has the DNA TGTGCCAGCAGTTACTTAGCGGGATCTAGCACAGATACGCAGTATTTT.

The CDR3 nucleotides read TGTGCCAGCAGTGATTGGGACAGGGGGACGGGAGTGGGGTCACCCCTCCACTTT. It yields the protein CASSDWDRGTGVGSPLHF. The rearrangement uses TRBV25-1 and TRBJ1-6, with 11 bases identical to TRBD1. Trimming at V came to 3 bases and at J to 10 bases, leaving 14 bases not matched to a gene. CDR3 length: 18 amino acids. Germline V lookup: CDR1 MGHDK, CDR2 SYGVNS.

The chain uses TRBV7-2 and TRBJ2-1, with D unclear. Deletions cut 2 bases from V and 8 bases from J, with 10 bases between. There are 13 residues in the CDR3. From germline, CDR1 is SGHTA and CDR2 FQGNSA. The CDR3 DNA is TGTGCCAGCAGCTTACGCGGTCGCCATGAGCAGTTCTTC. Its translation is CASSLRGRHEQFF.

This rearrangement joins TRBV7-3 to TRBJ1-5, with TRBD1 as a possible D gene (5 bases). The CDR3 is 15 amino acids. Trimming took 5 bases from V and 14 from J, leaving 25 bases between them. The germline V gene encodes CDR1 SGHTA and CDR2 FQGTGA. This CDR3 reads CASSLEGTSGSNEHF. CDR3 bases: TGTGCCAGCAGCCTAGAGGGGACTAGCGGGAGCAATGAGCATTTT.

The DNA of the CDR3 is TGCAGCGTTGGAGCAGGTCCCATGAACACTGAAGCTTTCTTT. The encoded protein is CSVGAGPMNTEAFF. The chain has TRBV29-1 and TRBJ1-1; no clear D. Germline-derived CDR1 and CDR2 are SQVTM and ANQGSEA. The V and J ends lost 4 bases and 0 bases respectively, with 12 bases between them. The CDR3 has 14 amino acids.

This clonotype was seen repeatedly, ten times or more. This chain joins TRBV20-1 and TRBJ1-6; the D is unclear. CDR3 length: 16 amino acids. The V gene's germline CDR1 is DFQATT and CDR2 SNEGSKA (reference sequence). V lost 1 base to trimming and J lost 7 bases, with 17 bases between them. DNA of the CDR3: TGCAGTGCTAGAGTTTTCGGTGAGGGCGGGAATTCACCCCTCCACTTT. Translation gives CSARVFGEGGNSPLHF.

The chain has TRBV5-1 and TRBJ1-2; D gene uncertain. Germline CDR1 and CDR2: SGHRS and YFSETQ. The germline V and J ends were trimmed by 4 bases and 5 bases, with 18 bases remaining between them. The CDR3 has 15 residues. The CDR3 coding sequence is TGCGCCAGCAGCGCTGGGTCGGGAGAGGCTTATGGCTACACCTTC. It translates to CASSAGSGEAYGYTF. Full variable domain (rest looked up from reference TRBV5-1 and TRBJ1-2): KAGVTQTPRYLIKTRGQQVTLSCSPISGHRSVSWYQQTPGQGLQFLFEYFSETQRNKGNFPGRFSGRQFSNSRSEMNVSTLELGDSALYLCASSAGSGEAYGYTFGSGTRLTVV.